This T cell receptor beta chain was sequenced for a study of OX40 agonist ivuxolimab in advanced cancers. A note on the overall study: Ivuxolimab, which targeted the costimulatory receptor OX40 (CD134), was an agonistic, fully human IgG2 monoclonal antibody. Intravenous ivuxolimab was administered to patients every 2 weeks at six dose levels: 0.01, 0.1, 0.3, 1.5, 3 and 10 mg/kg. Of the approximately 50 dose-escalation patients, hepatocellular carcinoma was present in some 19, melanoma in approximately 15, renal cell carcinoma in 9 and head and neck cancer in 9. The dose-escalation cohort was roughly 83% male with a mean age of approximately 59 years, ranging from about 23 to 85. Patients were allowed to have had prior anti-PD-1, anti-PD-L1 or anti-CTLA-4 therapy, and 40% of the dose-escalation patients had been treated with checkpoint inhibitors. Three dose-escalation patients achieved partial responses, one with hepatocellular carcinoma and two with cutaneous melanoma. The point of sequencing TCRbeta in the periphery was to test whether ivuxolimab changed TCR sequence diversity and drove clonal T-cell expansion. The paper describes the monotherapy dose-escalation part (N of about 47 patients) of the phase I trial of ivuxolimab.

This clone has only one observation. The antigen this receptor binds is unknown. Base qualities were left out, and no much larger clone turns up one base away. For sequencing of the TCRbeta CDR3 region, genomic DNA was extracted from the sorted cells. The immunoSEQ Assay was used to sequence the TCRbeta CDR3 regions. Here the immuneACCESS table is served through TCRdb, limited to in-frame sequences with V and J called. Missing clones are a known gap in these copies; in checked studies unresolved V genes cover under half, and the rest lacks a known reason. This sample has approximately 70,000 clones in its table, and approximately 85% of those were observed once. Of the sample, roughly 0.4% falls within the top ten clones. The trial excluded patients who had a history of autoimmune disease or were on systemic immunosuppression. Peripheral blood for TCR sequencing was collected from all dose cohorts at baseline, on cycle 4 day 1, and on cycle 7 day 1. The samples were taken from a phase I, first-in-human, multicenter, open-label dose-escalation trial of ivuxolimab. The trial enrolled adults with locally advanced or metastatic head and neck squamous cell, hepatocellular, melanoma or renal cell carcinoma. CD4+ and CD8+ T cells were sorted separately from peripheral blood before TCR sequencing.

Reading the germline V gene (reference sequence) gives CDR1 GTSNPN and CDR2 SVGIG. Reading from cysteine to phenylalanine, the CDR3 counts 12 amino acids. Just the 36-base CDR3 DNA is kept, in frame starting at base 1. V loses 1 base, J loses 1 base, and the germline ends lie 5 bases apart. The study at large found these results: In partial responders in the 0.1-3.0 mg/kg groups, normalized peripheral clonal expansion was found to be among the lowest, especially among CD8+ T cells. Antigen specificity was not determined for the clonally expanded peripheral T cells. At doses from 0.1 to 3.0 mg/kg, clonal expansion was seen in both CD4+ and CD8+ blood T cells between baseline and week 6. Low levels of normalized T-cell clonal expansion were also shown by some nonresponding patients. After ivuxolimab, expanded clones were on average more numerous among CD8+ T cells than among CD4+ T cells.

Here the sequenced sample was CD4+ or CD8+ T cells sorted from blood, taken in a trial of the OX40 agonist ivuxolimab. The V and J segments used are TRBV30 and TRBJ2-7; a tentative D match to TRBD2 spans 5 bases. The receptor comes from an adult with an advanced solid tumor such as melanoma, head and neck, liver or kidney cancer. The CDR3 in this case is CAWSGGSYEQYF. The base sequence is TGTGCCTGGAGTGGAGGGTCCTACGAGCAGTACTTC. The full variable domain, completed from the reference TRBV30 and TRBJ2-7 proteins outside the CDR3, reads SQTIHQWPATLVQPVGSPLSLECTVEGTSNPNLYWYRQAAGRGLQLLFYSVGIGQISSEVPQNLSASRPQDRQFILSSKKLLLSDSGFYLCAWSGGSYEQYFGPGTRLTVT.